The rows below give T cell receptor beta chains drawn from one sample of a study of cytomegalovirus exposure and HLA in healthy donors. Using immunoSEQ multiplex PCR, the repertoire was profiled, and TCRdb retains in-frame clones only, with some absent. Of 250,000 to 300,000 clones listed, approximately 86% are singletons. The sample was PBMCs. These receptor sequences come from a young woman in good health and CMV-seronegative. The CDR3 runs from the conserved cysteine through the conserved F or W. Fields, in order: CDR3 length, V gene, clone size, D gene, J gene, CDR3 protein, CDR3 DNA. A D gene is named only where the DNA matches it firmly. Expanded clones get a size class; other rows say once, few or many, or leave the size out.

len: 15
v_gene: TRBV11-2
abundance: NA
d_gene: TRBD1
j_gene: TRBJ1-2
CDR3aa: CASSHSGQGADGYTF
CDR3nt: TGTGCCAGCAGCCACTCGGGACAGGGGGCCGATGGCTACACCTTC

len: 15
v_gene: TRBV30
abundance: NA
d_gene: NA
j_gene: TRBJ2-1
CDR3aa: CAWSGETGNYNEQFF
CDR3nt: TGTGCCTGGTCGGGAGAGACTGGGAACTACAATGAGCAGTTCTTC

len: 15
v_gene: TRBV7-6
abundance: NA
d_gene: TRBD1
j_gene: TRBJ1-5
CDR3aa: CASSLGGQGNQPQHF
CDR3nt: TGTGCCAGCAGCTTAGGAGGACAGGGCAATCAGCCCCAGCATTTT

len: 15
v_gene: TRBV4-2
abundance: NA
d_gene: TRBD2
j_gene: TRBJ2-5
CDR3aa: CASSQDLQRERSQYF
CDR3nt: TGTGCCAGCAGCCAAGATTTGCAGCGGGAGAGGTCCCAGTACTTC

len: 17
v_gene: TRBV5-6
abundance: NA
d_gene: TRBD2
j_gene: TRBJ2-3
CDR3aa: CASSLAQRGFSTDTQYF
CDR3nt: TGTGCCAGCAGCTTGGCCCAGCGGGGGTTTAGCACAGATACGCAGTATTTT

len: 14
v_gene: TRBV7-9
abundance: NA
d_gene: NA
j_gene: TRBJ2-1
CDR3aa: CASSPGEGYNEQFF
CDR3nt: TGTGCCAGCAGCCCAGGGGAGGGGTACAATGAGCAGTTCTTC

len: 14
v_gene: TRBV5-1
abundance: once
d_gene: NA
j_gene: TRBJ1-4
CDR3aa: CASSSSGVGEKLFF
CDR3nt: TGCGCCAGCAGCTCTTCAGGGGTAGGGGAAAAACTGTTTTTT

len: 15
v_gene: TRBV4-1
abundance: NA
d_gene: NA
j_gene: TRBJ2-7
CDR3aa: CASSQALDTSYEQYF
CDR3nt: TGCGCCAGCAGCCAAGCTTTGGACACCTCCTACGAGCAGTACTTC

len: 15
v_gene: TRBV13
abundance: once
d_gene: NA
j_gene: TRBJ2-7
CDR3aa: CASSSGEAISYEQYF
CDR3nt: TGTGCCTCCTCCTCGGGGGAGGCAATCTCCTACGAGCAGTACTTC

len: 15
v_gene: TRBV27
abundance: NA
d_gene: NA
j_gene: TRBJ2-1
CDR3aa: CASSFGVRSYNEQFF
CDR3nt: TGTGCCAGCAGTTTCGGAGTGAGGTCCTACAATGAGCAGTTCTTC

len: 15
v_gene: TRBV2
abundance: NA
d_gene: TRBD1
j_gene: TRBJ2-1
CDR3aa: CASSADRGLSNEQFF
CDR3nt: TGTGCCAGCAGCGCCGACAGGGGGCTGAGCAATGAGCAGTTCTTC

len: 12
v_gene: TRBV30
abundance: NA
d_gene: NA
j_gene: TRBJ1-2
CDR3aa: CAWEGGGGGYTF
CDR3nt: TGTGCCTGGGAAGGAGGGGGGGGCGGCTACACCTTC

len: 15
v_gene: TRBV7-9
abundance: NA
d_gene: NA
j_gene: TRBJ1-3
CDR3aa: CASSRGQFWGNTIYF
CDR3nt: TGTGCCAGCAGCCGTGGACAGTTTTGGGGAAACACCATATATTTT

len: 19
v_gene: TRBV27
abundance: NA
d_gene: NA
j_gene: TRBJ2-5
CDR3aa: CASRRISGTQQLAPETQYF
CDR3nt: TGTGCCAGCAGAAGAATCTCCGGGACGCAACAACTAGCCCCGGAGACCCAGTACTTC

len: 12
v_gene: TRBV7-3
abundance: NA
d_gene: NA
j_gene: TRBJ2-3
CDR3aa: CASSEGADTQYF
CDR3nt: TGTGCCAGCAGTGAGGGCGCAGATACGCAGTATTTT

len: 17
v_gene: TRBV27
abundance: NA
d_gene: NA
j_gene: TRBJ2-3
CDR3aa: CASSLAPGDYDTDTQYF
CDR3nt: TGTGCCAGCAGCCTAGCGCCGGGAGACTACGACACAGATACGCAGTATTTT

len: 15
v_gene: TRBV7-6
abundance: NA
d_gene: TRBD2
j_gene: TRBJ2-4
CDR3aa: CASSLAAGGPYIQYF
CDR3nt: TGTGCCAGCAGCTTAGCCGCGGGGGGGCCTTACATTCAGTACTTC

len: 13
v_gene: TRBV7-9
abundance: NA
d_gene: NA
j_gene: TRBJ1-2
CDR3aa: CASSLSQFYGYTF
CDR3nt: TGTGCCAGCAGCTTAAGTCAGTTCTATGGCTACACCTTC

len: 16
v_gene: TRBV27
abundance: NA
d_gene: TRBD1
j_gene: TRBJ1-2
CDR3aa: CASSLSVAGGSYGYTF
CDR3nt: TGTGCCAGCAGTTTATCGGTCGCAGGGGGCAGCTATGGCTACACCTTC

len: 16
v_gene: TRBV10-3
abundance: NA
d_gene: TRBD2
j_gene: TRBJ2-7
CDR3aa: CAIRPEAGVRSYEQYF
CDR3nt: TGTGCCATCAGGCCGGAAGCGGGAGTTCGTTCCTACGAGCAGTACTTC

len: 12
v_gene: TRBV4-1
abundance: NA
d_gene: NA
j_gene: TRBJ1-2
CDR3aa: CASSRGGNGYTF
CDR3nt: TGCGCCAGCAGCCGGGGAGGGAATGGCTACACCTTC

len: 18
v_gene: TRBV5-6
abundance: NA
d_gene: TRBD2
j_gene: TRBJ2-1
CDR3aa: CASSGGWTSRSSYNEQFF
CDR3nt: TGTGCCAGCAGCGGGGGGTGGACTAGCCGAAGCTCCTACAATGAGCAGTTCTTC

len: 13
v_gene: TRBV2
abundance: NA
d_gene: TRBD1
j_gene: TRBJ1-1
CDR3aa: CASRGTGATEAFF
CDR3nt: TGTGCCAGCAGAGGGACAGGCGCCACTGAAGCTTTCTTT

len: 11
v_gene: TRBV6-1
abundance: NA
d_gene: NA
j_gene: TRBJ1-2
CDR3aa: CASRRSYGYTF
CDR3nt: TGTGCCAGCCGACGGAGCTATGGCTACACCTTC

len: 15
v_gene: TRBV4-2
abundance: NA
d_gene: TRBD2
j_gene: TRBJ2-1
CDR3aa: CASSLSGSGYNEQFF
CDR3nt: TGTGCCAGCAGCCTTAGCGGGAGTGGCTACAATGAGCAGTTCTTC

len: 13
v_gene: TRBV27
abundance: NA
d_gene: TRBD2
j_gene: TRBJ2-1
CDR3aa: CASRPGGVDEQFF
CDR3nt: TGTGCCAGTCGACCCGGGGGGGTGGATGAGCAGTTCTTC

len: 14
v_gene: TRBV30
abundance: NA
d_gene: TRBD2
j_gene: TRBJ2-7
CDR3aa: CAWSGSGSGYEQYF
CDR3nt: TGTGCCTGGAGTGGGAGCGGGAGTGGCTACGAGCAGTACTTC

len: 15
v_gene: TRBV9
abundance: NA
d_gene: NA
j_gene: TRBJ1-2
CDR3aa: CASSVGPSTEYGYTF
CDR3nt: TGTGCCAGCAGCGTAGGACCTTCGACAGAGTATGGCTACACCTTC

len: 15
v_gene: TRBV14
abundance: NA
d_gene: NA
j_gene: TRBJ2-4
CDR3aa: CASSQLGLAKNIQYF
CDR3nt: TGTGCCAGCAGCCAGTTGGGCCTAGCCAAAAACATTCAGTACTTC

len: 15
v_gene: TRBV5-5
abundance: NA
d_gene: NA
j_gene: TRBJ1-5
CDR3aa: CASSFLGQGGQPQHF
CDR3nt: TGTGCCAGCAGCTTTCTCGGGCAGGGAGGTCAGCCCCAGCATTTT

len: 12
v_gene: TRBV6-6
abundance: NA
d_gene: NA
j_gene: TRBJ2-7
CDR3aa: CATAGESFEQYF
CDR3nt: TGTGCCACCGCAGGGGAATCCTTCGAGCAGTACTTC

len: 14
v_gene: TRBV28
abundance: NA
d_gene: TRBD1
j_gene: TRBJ1-2
CDR3aa: CASRFKGAGYGYTF
CDR3nt: TGTGCCAGCAGATTCAAGGGGGCAGGCTATGGCTACACCTTC

len: 12
v_gene: TRBV6-5
abundance: NA
d_gene: NA
j_gene: TRBJ1-1
CDR3aa: CASSQRGTEAFF
CDR3nt: TGTGCCAGCAGTCAACGGGGCACTGAAGCTTTCTTT

len: 14
v_gene: TRBV11-2
abundance: NA
d_gene: NA
j_gene: TRBJ2-7
CDR3aa: CASSLPPSHSGQYF
CDR3nt: TGTGCCAGCAGCCTACCCCCAAGTCATTCTGGGCAGTACTTC

len: 15
v_gene: TRBV28
abundance: NA
d_gene: TRBD1
j_gene: TRBJ1-1
CDR3aa: CASSLSMGTELEAFF
CDR3nt: TGTGCCAGCAGTTTAAGCATGGGGACAGAGCTTGAAGCTTTCTTT

len: 14
v_gene: TRBV28
abundance: NA
d_gene: NA
j_gene: TRBJ1-1
CDR3aa: CASTRQGGGAEAFF
CDR3nt: TGTGCCAGCACCCGTCAGGGAGGAGGGGCTGAAGCTTTCTTT

len: 15
v_gene: TRBV2
abundance: NA
d_gene: NA
j_gene: TRBJ1-1
CDR3aa: CASKREPGQNTEAFF
CDR3nt: TGTGCCAGCAAAAGGGAACCGGGACAGAACACTGAAGCTTTCTTT

len: 16
v_gene: TRBV4-3
abundance: NA
d_gene: NA
j_gene: TRBJ2-1
CDR3aa: CASSQVSLRGYNEQFF
CDR3nt: TGCGCCAGCAGCCAAGTGAGTCTTAGGGGATACAATGAGCAGTTCTTC

len: 14
v_gene: TRBV10-3
abundance: NA
d_gene: NA
j_gene: TRBJ2-5
CDR3aa: CAIRWGLGQETQYF
CDR3nt: TGTGCCATCAGGTGGGGGCTGGGGCAAGAGACCCAGTACTTC